These 7 T cell receptor beta chains share one sample of origin, sequenced in a study of T-cell memory formation after mild COVID-19. One entry per CDR3 protein results from TCRdb running MiXCR on the 5' RACE reads. The sample comprises around 340,000 distinct CDR3 sequences, roughly an eighth of which are singletons, and 22% rests with the top ten. The source material was PBMCs or a T cell subset sorted from them (not recorded which). These receptors came from a man in his late teens or twenties who had mild COVID-19 (a few samples of this study predate the infection). Cell type and time point are not known.

This clonotype was counted at least ten times. V usage is TRBV4-3 and J usage is TRBJ2-2, with 7 bases fitting TRBD2. Germline values: CDR1 LGHNA, CDR2 YSLEER. V was pared by 0 bases and J by 7 bases, with 11 bases of the junction left unmatched. There are 17 residues in the CDR3. CDR3 sequence reads: CASSQDREGRASGELFF. The CDR3 DNA is TGCGCCAGCAGCCAAGATAGAGAGGGGAGGGCGAGCGGGGAGCTGTTTTTT.

This clonotype has only a few counts. This chain links TRBV9 with TRBJ1-5, with D possibly TRBD1 on 6 matching bases. The CDR3 runs to 15 residues. The V end was cut by 3 bases, the J end by 0 bases, with 10 bases between. Germline assignment: CDR1 SGDLS and CDR2 YYNGEE. CDR3 in amino acids: CASSARGYSNQPQHF. CDR3 DNA: TGTGCCAGCAGCGCGAGGGGGTATAGCAATCAGCCCCAGCATTTT.

The V call is TRBV7-3, the J call TRBJ2-7; TRBD1 might be the D (6 bases). V was cut by 2 bases and J by 2 bases, with 10 bases left in between. Germline loops: CDR1 SGHTA, CDR2 FQGTGA. This CDR3 is built from 14 residues. The CDR3 protein is CASSLPGVTYEQYF. CDR3 bases: TGTGCCAGCAGCTTACCAGGGGTAACCTACGAGCAGTACTTC.

This clonotype turned up a few times. The J gene is TRBJ1-2, the V gene TRBV27; D remains ambiguous. The V end was cut by 0 bases, the J end by 8 bases, with 16 bases between. Germline-derived CDR1 and CDR2 are MNHEY and SMNVEV (reference sequence). CDR3 size: 15 residues. The CDR3 loop is CASSLSLTAIGGYTF. The CDR3 nucleotides read TGTGCCAGCAGTTTATCCTTGACGGCTATCGGAGGCTACACCTTC.

The sample holds a few counts of this clonotype. The V call is TRBV30, the J call TRBJ1-2, with 7 positions matching TRBD1. The CDR3 runs to 12 residues. V lost 4 bases to trimming and J lost 4 bases; unmatched junction nucleotides: 3. From germline, CDR1 is GTSNPN and CDR2 SVGIG (reference sequence). Here the CDR3 DNA reads TGTGCCTGGACCCGGGACAGCTATGGCTACACCTTC. Amino acids: CAWTRDSYGYTF.

V gene TRBV12-3 or TRBV12-4 combines with J gene TRBJ1-1; D gene uncertain. Deletions cut 1 base from V and 5 bases from J, with 8 bases between. The CDR3 sequence is 13 residues long. The DNA for the CDR3 is TGTGCCAGCAGTTTAGGCCCTAAGACTGAAGCTTTCTTT. Its translation: CASSLGPKTEAFF.

This clonotype was counted between two and nine times. This rearrangement joins TRBV9 to TRBJ2-5, with D hard to call. CDR3 length equals 14 residues. V lost 4 bases and J lost 2, with 12 bases in between. Germline-derived CDR1 and CDR2 are SGDLS and YYNGEE. The CDR3 region has the DNA TGTGCCAGCAGCCTGGGCCAGCGTCAAGAGACCCAGTACTTC. Protein sequence: CASSLGQRQETQYF.